These 10 T cell receptor beta chains were all obtained from the same sample, sequenced in a study of Tregs in tolerant kidney transplant recipients. Only in-frame clones appear in the TCRdb table, and some are missing; sequencing was by immunoSEQ multiplex PCR. The sample yields roughly 66,000 clones, roughly 90% seen once. Sample: CD8+ T cells from blood, taken before the transplant. All receptors come from a human donor who received a combined kidney and bone marrow transplant.

CDR3 region: CASETPSVSYEQYF. The CDR3, as DNA: TGTGCCAGCGAAACCCCCAGTGTTTCCTACGAGCAGTACTTC. The V gene is TRBV7-9, the J gene TRBJ2-7; D uncertain. The CDR3 extends over 14 amino acids. Trimming stripped 8 bases from V and 1 base from J, with 15 bases between. Germline V gene data show CDR1 as SEHNR and CDR2 as FQNEAQ (reference sequence).

The DNA for the CDR3 is TGTGCCAGCAGCTCCCCGTGGAGTGGTGACTATGGCTACACCTTC. It encodes CASSSPWSGDYGYTF. The gene calls are TRBV7-9 and TRBJ1-2; the D is unclear. Germline CDR1 reads SEHNR; CDR2 reads FQNEAQ (reference sequence). CDR3 length: 15 amino acids. Trimming pared 4 bases from V and 3 bases from J, leaving 15 bases between.

The gene calls are TRBV6-4 and TRBJ2-5, with 9 nucleotides matching TRBD1. The trim removed 6 bases at V and 4 bases at J, leaving 12 bases unmatched. The CDR3 covers 16 residues. Germline assignment: CDR1 MRHNA and CDR2 SNTAGT. The CDR3 is CASSPAPGTGRETQYF. CDR3 bases: TGTGCCAGCAGCCCCGCACCCGGGACAGGGAGAGAGACCCAGTACTTC.

This clone has a single count. V is TRBV10-3 and J is TRBJ2-1; 10 bases are a match to TRBD2. Germline V gene lookup returns CDR1 ENHRY and CDR2 SYGVKD. This CDR3 region has 15 residues. The V and J ends lost 4 bases and 8 bases, in that order; junction bases with no gene match: 8. CDR3 coding DNA: TGTGCCATCAGTGGGAGCGGGAGGGCCTCTGATGAGCAGTTCTTC. Translation gives CAISGSGRASDEQFF.

V is TRBV5-1 and J is TRBJ2-7, with D perhaps matching TRBD1 (5 bases). The CDR3 loop spans 17 amino acids. V dropped 4 bases and J dropped 0 bases, with 20 bases sitting between them. CDR1 SGHRS and CDR2 YFSETQ come from the germline V gene. CDR3 sequence reads: CASSPRQHYLLSYEQYF. The CDR3 region has the DNA TGCGCCAGCAGCCCAAGACAGCACTACCTTCTCTCCTACGAGCAGTACTTC.

In regard to this clone: The same CDR3 is also encoded by other DNA sequences in this sample. The genes are TRBV9 and TRBJ1-5; 8 bases match TRBD1. Germline V CDR1 and CDR2: SGDLS, YYNGEE. This CDR3 contains 15 residues. J gave up 4 bases and V 3 bases, and 6 bases lay outside the gene matches. DNA for the CDR3: TGTGCCAGCAGCGCGGGGACAGGCTATAATCAGCCCCAGCATTTT. This gives the protein CASSAGTGYNQPQHF.

As regards this clone: The identical CDR3 is also encoded by other nucleotide sequences in the sample. CDR3 in DNA: TGCGCCAGCAGCCAAGACAGGGTGGGGAACACTGAAGCTTTCTTT. Amino acid sequence: CASSQDRVGNTEAFF. V gene TRBV4-3 combines with J gene TRBJ1-1, with TRBD1 as a possible D gene (5 bases). CDR1 and CDR2 from the germline V gene are LGHNA and YSLEER. V dropped 0 bases and J dropped 1 base, with 9 bases sitting between them. This CDR3 is built from 15 residues.

The chain is built from TRBV7-8 and TRBJ2-3; D not resolved. Germline V gene data show CDR1 as SGHVS and CDR2 as FQNEAQ. CDR3 length equals 15 residues. V shed 4 bases and J shed 0 bases, with 11 bases lying between them. The CDR3 DNA reads as TGTGCCAGCAGCTCCTACTTAACTAGCACAGATACGCAGTATTTT. Translation: CASSSYLTSTDTQYF.

The V gene is TRBV13, the J gene TRBJ2-2; D perhaps matches TRBD2 (5 bases). Trimming pared 5 bases from V and 4 bases from J, leaving 11 bases between. CDR1 PRHDT and CDR2 FYEKMQ come from the germline V gene (reference sequence). This CDR3 region has 14 residues. The CDR3 nucleotides are TGTGCCAGCAGCACCCGGGATTCCACCGGGGAGCTGTTTTTT. This translates into CASSTRDSTGELFF.

Concerning this clone itself: Other DNA sequences in this sample translate to the same CDR3. This chain joins TRBV27 and TRBJ2-7; 9 nucleotides align to TRBD1. CDR3 size: 12 residues. Trimming at V came to 6 bases and at J to 4 bases, leaving 1 base not matched to a gene. Germline V gives CDR1 MNHEY, CDR2 SMNVEV (reference sequence). The CDR3 DNA reads TGTGCCAGCAGAGGACAGGGGTACGAGCAGTACTTC. Its protein product is CASRGQGYEQYF.